These T cell receptor beta chains were read from a single sample in a study of CD8 T cells in Susac syndrome. TCRdb re-analysed the immunoSEQ multiplex PCR reads in MiXCR, keeping a single row per CDR3 protein. The table includes roughly 330,000 distinct CDR3 sequences, around 90% detected once. Source material: CD4+ T cells from PBMCs. The receptors were sampled from a human donor with multiple sclerosis. The CDR3 runs from the conserved cysteine through the conserved F or W. D genes are given only for firm matches. Clone sizes are given selectively: once, few, many, or a class where the clone is expanded.

cdr3_aa	cdr3_nt	clone_size	j_call	v_call	d_call
CASTAPHAPSNQPQHF	TGTGCCAGTACCGCTCCTCATGCCCCAAGCAATCAGCCCCAGCATTTT	.	TRBJ1-5	TRBV19	.
CASRRDSLTGELFF	TGTGCCAGCAGGAGGGACAGCCTCACCGGGGAGCTGTTTTTT	.	TRBJ2-2	TRBV6-5	TRBD1
CASSFLSQGAVNEQFF	TGCGCCAGCAGCTTCTTGAGTCAGGGGGCGGTCAATGAGCAGTTCTTC	.	TRBJ2-1	TRBV5-1	TRBD1
CASSIAAEKNTEAFF	TGTGCCAGTAGTATAGCGGCCGAGAAGAACACTGAAGCTTTCTTT	.	TRBJ1-1	TRBV19	.
CASSQGWGANTGELFF	TGTGCCAGCAGTCAAGGCTGGGGGGCGAACACCGGGGAGCTGTTTTTT	.	TRBJ2-2	TRBV6-2/TRBV6-3	.
CSARDIVSVGDTQYF	TGCAGTGCTAGAGATATTGTGAGCGTCGGAGATACGCAGTATTTT	.	TRBJ2-3	TRBV20-1	.
CASSFTSISYNEQFF	TGTGCCAGCAGCTTCACATCCATCTCCTACAATGAGCAGTTCTTC	.	TRBJ2-1	TRBV11-3	.
CASSVAPYLNNEQFF	TGTGCCAGCAGTGTCGCACCTTATCTGAACAATGAGCAGTTCTTC	.	TRBJ2-1	TRBV25-1	.
CASSYSTSTLYEQYF	TGTGCCAGCAGTTACAGTACCTCCACTCTCTACGAGCAGTACTTC	.	TRBJ2-7	TRBV6-5	.
CASSIARESEKLFF	TGTGCCAGTAGTATAGCCAGGGAAAGTGAAAAACTGTTTTTT	.	TRBJ1-4	TRBV19	.
CSARLSGTGPGELFF	TGCAGTGCTAGGCTTAGCGGGACAGGCCCCGGGGAGCTGTTTTTT	once	TRBJ2-2	TRBV20-1	.